This T cell receptor beta chain is drawn from a study of cytomegalovirus exposure and HLA in healthy donors (dated by TCRdb to 2016 to 2017). In the study overall: An earlier analysis of fewer than 750 of the donors reported 276 Gb of sequence data and 117 million unique TCR beta sequences obtained from around 180 million T cells. Around 320 gigabases of sequencing data and tens of millions of unique TCR sequences were included in an early release covering roughly 600 HLA-typed donors. Among the approximately 400 genotyped donors, about 83% belonged to the genetic ancestry cluster associated with self-reported Caucasian donors. The study aimed to test whether signatures of past pathogen exposure could be identified by cataloging public T cell receptors. The study used immunosequencing to profile the T cell repertoires of 666 subjects and linked those repertoires to cytomegalovirus serostatus. Besides the first cohort of about 730 subjects, a separate validation cohort made up of some 110 different subjects was used. To predict cytomegalovirus infection status, the study combined high-throughput TCR immunosequencing, statistical association of individual TCRs with disease status, and machine learning. In a later analysis, previously published TCR beta repertoires from several hundred donors were re-analyzed and high-resolution HLA genotyping was added so that TCR occurrence patterns could be studied. Rather than drawing on any new phenotypic data, the later analysis identified candidate immune exposures from TCR beta sequences and the way those sequences occurred across donors. An earlier analysis of more than 450 of the donors used high-throughput TCR beta sequencing to judge whether each TCR beta V gene segment behaved as functional or pseudogenic. Donor age, sex, ethnicity and CMV serostatus were compiled alongside the repertoire data. Genome-wide SNP genotypes for about 65% of the 666 donors were used in a later genetic analysis, which treated that subset as a discovery cohort. Every discovery cohort repertoire had been produced on one sequencing platform. HLA typing covered class I and class II loci at four-digit resolution. The number of typed donors differed by locus: roughly 629-640 for A, B, C, DRB1 and DQB1; some 540 for DQA1; 606 for DPA1; and roughly 490 for DPB1. Because of strong linkage in the cohort, roughly five DR-DQ haplotypes were treated as single units for association and clustering. Among roughly 370 genotyped donors of the cohort, an average of approximately 240,000 unique TCR beta nucleotide sequences were sequenced per donor, roughly 20% of them non-productive. General study outcomes and caveats: In a later analysis, HLA-associated TCR beta chains showed more clonal expansion and lower generation probabilities than non-associated chains that were equally common. Across donors, most TCR sequences were observed very rarely, whereas some public TCRs were present in many individuals. In an earlier analysis of under 600 of the donors, most TCR beta V segments were observed in productive rearrangements about 87% or about 30% of the time, broadly matching IMGT annotations. Assigning TCR associations to individual alleles was difficult when HLA alleles, especially DR and DQ, strongly co-occurred. According to a later analysis, TCR association rates differed among HLA loci, with DRB1 alleles showing the most associated TCRs and HLA-C alleles showing the fewest. The cohort was sequenced for TCR beta chains only, and without alpha or paired-chain data the features that could be detected were limited. The 87-base-pair reads could not distinguish some IMGT-functional V segments, including TRBV6-2 and TRBV6-3, so those segments were excluded. Compared with the 666-donor mean, donors in an Asian-associated ancestry cluster had fewer N-insertions in productive TCRs, according to a later genetic analysis. A later analysis associated 16,951 TCR beta sequences with specific HLA alleles at a false discovery rate of 0.05. Correlated functional status among segregating V segments might reflect linkage disequilibrium, but an unknown experimental factor could not be ruled out. A total of some 180 TCR beta chains were listed by the study as associated with cytomegalovirus. In a later analysis, several top co-occurrence clusters were reported to appear linked to parvovirus B19, influenza, CMV and Epstein-Barr virus. The earlier analysis of around 600 of the donors excluded seventeen rarely observed V segments, including chromosome 9 orphons, because counts were too low. A cluster of highly shared sequence variants was judged likely to represent a technical artifact of the sequencing pipeline. Because some donors lacked HLA typing at each locus, the association tests relied only on the typed subset. A later genetic analysis associated a missense DCLRE1C variant with V-gene and J-gene trimming of TCR beta chains, and an independent cohort replicated the association. A few of the identified cytomegalovirus-associated TCR beta chains were confirmed in vitro to be specific for cytomegalovirus antigens. It was suggested by the authors that the approach could potentially be generalized to other disease states and immunological phenotypes. Cytomegalovirus status was reported to be diagnosed by the classifier with high specificity and sensitivity in both the original and validation cohorts. Presence/absence analyses assumed roughly uniform sequencing depth across donors, an assumption that may not hold. Most CMV-associated TCR beta chains appeared to be HLA-restricted in a later analysis, and the HLA associations seemed to be driven largely by CMV exposure. CMV serostatus was the only immune exposure information available for the cohort. A further reported finding was that TCR beta sequences accurately predicted the HLA-A and HLA-B alleles for most subjects in the first cohort.

The library was generated by the immunoSEQ multiplex PCR assay. For the multiplex PCR, a mixture combining 60 forward primers for TCR Vbeta segments and 13 reverse primers for TCR Jbeta segments was used. The CDR3 region of rearranged TCR beta genes was amplified from genomic DNA with a multiplex PCR assay. The amplified TCR beta libraries were sequenced on the Illumina HiSeq System as 87-base-pair reads. On the study's bioinformatics: In a later analysis, tens of millions of unique TCR beta chains were counted across the 500 to 850 repertoires, and around 10 million of these chains were shared by at least two donors. Raw reads were error-corrected and collapsed into unique sequences by a nearest-neighbor algorithm in which closely related sequences were merged to remove PCR and sequencing errors. Alignment of CDR3 sequences to IMGT reference sequences was used to assign V, D and J gene segments. For a sequence to be retained, a match of at least six nucleotides to both a V gene segment and a J gene segment was required. A rearrangement counted as productive if the CDR3 had no stop codons and remained in frame with V and J, and every other rearrangement counted as non-productive. CDR3 was defined by IMGT convention, running from the second conserved V-encoded cysteine to the conserved J-encoded phenylalanine. The earlier analysis of some 540 of the donors excluded any sequence lacking an unambiguous match to a single V gene segment. An earlier analysis of roughly 590 of the donors called V segments functional above 56.7% productive rearrangements and segregating when the between-donor standard deviation exceeded 5%. A statistical classification framework was built for diagnosing cytomegalovirus status from the catalog of TCR beta chain sequences. In a later analysis, V and J genes were assigned by comparing TCR nucleotide sequences against IMGT/GENE-DB human TR gene sequences. Using the TCRdist pipeline, a later analysis assigned CDR3 sequences along with most-parsimonious VDJ recombination scenarios. A later analysis defined each TCR beta chain by its CDR3 amino acid sequence plus V-gene family, and excluded reads lacking a unique V-gene family. As a way to deal with suspected cross-contamination and a sequencing artifact, a later analysis dropped hundreds of nucleotide sequences that were highly shared and had low generation probability. In a later analysis, a clonal expansion index for each public chain was calculated from normalized within-repertoire ranks of inferred template counts. Generation probabilities in a later analysis came from a VDJ recombination model fitted to out-of-frame rearrangements, and those results were checked against IGoR. Hypergeometric tests were used in a later analysis to score TCR-TCR, TCR-HLA and TCR-CMV co-occurrence, with a repertoire-size bias correction applied to the TCR pairs. To estimate false discovery rates, a later analysis permuted the HLA or CMV assignments 20 times. In a later analysis, co-occurring TCRs were grouped using DBSCAN, and TCRdist sequence similarity was added for clustering within HLA-allele-positive subsets. Co-occurrence clustering excluded repertoires with fewer than 30,000 or more than 120,000 public chains, plus five with anomalous nucleotide sharing. TCRdb provides this immuneACCESS table in a form limited to in-frame rearrangements. Some clones are lacking; in checked studies, under half of them reflect an unresolved V gene, and why the rest are absent is not known. From that table come the V and J calls and clone size; the DNA was used to work out D and trimming. This sample gives about 120,000 clones in total; under 85% of them show up just once. The ten largest clones take up 1.6% of the sample.

Of note for this clone: Its antigen is currently not known. No much larger clone exists at a distance of one base, and base qualities are not known.

In total, fewer than 750 healthy bone marrow donors made up the cohort. Cohort members were all nominally healthy when sampled, although unrecorded immune exposures were likely present. The donor was CMV seronegative and was included in the group of several hundred seronegative cohort members. A peripheral blood sample was collected from each donor, and TCR beta sequencing was performed on peripheral blood mononuclear cells. The Qiagen DNeasy Blood Extraction Kit was used to extract genomic DNA from the blood cell samples. As encoded in the germline V gene (reference sequence), CDR1 is SGHAT while CDR2 is FQDESV. Its CDR3 holds 14 amino acids, cysteine through phenylalanine. This entry keeps only the CDR3 DNA: 42 bases, framed from base 1. A distance of 9 bases separates the germline ends of V and J, which lose 1 base and 3 bases respectively.

This receptor was obtained from a woman aged 18-29 years in good health and CMV-seronegative. Rearrangement joined TRBV11-1 to TRBJ1-1; a weak D assignment points to TRBD1 (5 bases agree). Sequencing was carried out using PBMCs. The nucleotides read TGTGCCAGCAGCTTAGGGACACCATACACTGAAGCTTTCTTT. Translated, this is CASSLGTPYTEAFF.